A single sample is the source of the 20 T cell receptor beta chains below, sequenced in a study of OX40 agonist ivuxolimab in advanced cancers. Sequenced by immunoSEQ multiplex PCR; TCRdb stores in-frame clones only, minus some. The table lists tens of thousands of clones, roughly nine tenths of them singletons. Sequencing was performed on CD4+ or CD8+ T cells sorted from blood, taken in a trial of the OX40 agonist ivuxolimab. These receptors all come from an adult with an advanced solid tumor such as melanoma, head and neck, liver or kidney cancer.

The rearrangement joins TRBV27 to TRBJ1-2, with D unresolved. Trimming shortened V by 1 base and J by 8 bases, and 14 bases separated the two germline ends. The CDR3 loop spans 14 amino acids. Germline V CDR1 and CDR2: MNHEY, SMNVEV (reference sequence). The CDR3 here is CASSLYEGVGGYTF. The CDR3 region has the DNA TGTGCCAGCAGTTTATACGAGGGAGTGGGGGGCTACACCTTC.

This clone was picked up a small number of times. The gene calls are TRBV4-3 and TRBJ2-7; D uncertain. V was clipped by 3 bases and J by 3 bases, with 18 bases between them. The CDR3 is 16 amino acids. Germline V gene data show CDR1 as LGHNA and CDR2 as YSLEER. In DNA, the CDR3 is TGCGCCAGCAGCCAGGGTGCTTGGACCACCCTCTACGAGCAGTACTTC. The encoded protein is CASSQGAWTTLYEQYF.

The chain employs TRBV7-6 and TRBJ1-1; D not certain. This CDR3 is built from 14 residues. Trimming stripped 3 bases from V and 3 bases from J, with 11 bases between. CDR1 is SGHVS, CDR2 FNYEAQ, per germline. CDR3 sequence: CASSFEVRDTEAFF. The CDR3 coding sequence is TGTGCCAGCAGCTTTGAGGTTAGGGACACTGAAGCTTTCTTT. Based on the CDR3 plus reference TRBV7-6 and TRBJ1-1, the full variable domain is GAGVSQSPRYKVTKRGQDVALRCDPISGHVSLYWYRQALGQGPEFLTYFNYEAQQDKSGLPNDRFSAERPEGSISTLTIQRTEQRDSAMYRCASSFEVRDTEAFFGQGTRLTVV.

Written as DNA, the CDR3 is TGTGCCAGCAGCTTAGAGGATCTGGGACATCACCCGCAGTTCTTC. Its translation: CASSLEDLGHHPQFF. The V and J genes are TRBV7-9 and TRBJ2-1, with D maybe TRBD1 (6 bases). The germline V and J ends were trimmed by 1 base and 12 bases, with 19 bases remaining between them. This CDR3 comprises 15 residues. Germline CDR1 reads SEHNR; CDR2 reads FQNEAQ (reference sequence).

The chain recombines TRBV28 with TRBJ2-7; either TRBD1 or TRBD2 may fit D (5 bases each). There are 12 residues in the CDR3. Trimming pared 3 bases from V and 3 bases from J, leaving 6 bases between. Germline lookup yields CDR1 MDHEN and CDR2 SYDVKM. In DNA, the CDR3 is TGTGCCAGCAGTTTGGGGGACTACGAGCAGTACGTC. Translation gives CASSLGDYEQYV.

This clone was seen a single time. The chain has TRBV4-1 and TRBJ2-2; D ambiguous. This CDR3 has 16 residues. CDR1 is MGHRA, CDR2 YSYEKL, per germline. The V end was cut by 2 bases, the J end by 0 bases, with 10 bases between. The CDR3 here is CASSQMATANTGELFF. The CDR3 DNA sequence: TGCGCCAGCAGCCAAATGGCCACAGCGAACACCGGGGAGCTGTTTTTT.

The chain employs TRBV10-3 and TRBJ1-2, with 9 positions matching TRBD1. The CDR3 runs 15 residues. Germline CDR1 ENHRY, CDR2 SYGVKD. The junction had 12 bases not matched to a gene; V was cut back by 5 bases and J by 8 bases. CDR3 residues: CAISSLDRGSEGYTF. CDR3 bases: TGTGCCATCAGTTCCCTGGACAGGGGCTCAGAAGGCTACACCTTC.

V usage is TRBV6-6 and J usage is TRBJ1-2; 10 bases map to TRBD1. The CDR3 is made up of 13 amino acids. CDR1 and CDR2 (germline): MNHNY, SVGAGI (reference sequence). Trimming removed 6 bases from V and 6 bases from J; junction bases left unmatched: 4. The CDR3 nucleotides read TGTGCCAGCAGCCGCGGACAGGGGGATGGCTACACCTTC. It translates to CASSRGQGDGYTF.

The chain joins TRBV2 to TRBJ2-3; 7 positions match TRBD2. Trimming cost V 1 base and J 5 bases; bases outside gene matches: 12. Germline CDR1 reads SNHLY; CDR2 reads FYNNEI. This CDR3 has 17 residues. The CDR3, as DNA: TGTGCCAGCAGTGAAGTCCAATGGGGGGGAGGCGGAGATACGCAGTATTTT. Its protein product is CASSEVQWGGGGDTQYF.

The genes are TRBV4-1 and TRBJ1-4, with D uncertain. The length of the CDR3 is 15 residues. V lost 2 bases, J lost 0 bases, and 7 bases lay in between. Looked up from germline, CDR1 is MGHRA and CDR2 is YSYEKL. CDR3 in amino acids: CASSQLVATNEKLFF. CDR3 sequence (DNA): TGCGCCAGCAGCCAATTGGTTGCAACTAATGAAAAACTGTTTTTT.

The rearrangement links TRBV19 to TRBJ1-5; D gene uncertain. The germline V gene encodes CDR1 LNHDA and CDR2 SQIVND (reference sequence). V gave up 4 bases and J gave up 4 bases, with 8 bases separating them. The CDR3 runs to 13 residues. The CDR3 loop is CASSNGPNQPQHF. CDR3 nucleotide sequence: TGTGCCAGTAGTAACGGCCCAAATCAGCCCCAGCATTTT.

For the CDR3, the DNA is TGCGCCAGCAGCCCGGACCGGGGGAGCTCCTACAATGAGCAGTTCTTC. Translating gives CASSPDRGSSYNEQFF. The V gene is TRBV4-1, the J gene TRBJ2-1; weak D call: TRBD2 (6 bases). This CDR3 has 16 residues. V shed 4 bases and J shed 0 bases, with 13 bases lying between them. In germline, CDR1 is MGHRA, CDR2 YSYEKL.

The CDR3 sequence: CASSPPRLGQGSTGNTIYF. DNA for the CDR3: TGTGCCAGCAGCCCCCCCCGATTGGGACAGGGCTCTACTGGAAACACCATATATTTT. This sequence joins TRBV7-2 and TRBJ1-3; 9 nucleotides align to TRBD1. V shed 5 bases, J shed 2 bases, and the junction held 16 bases outside the gene matches. The CDR3 runs 19 residues. The V gene's germline CDR1 is SGHTA and CDR2 FQGNSA.

The rearrangement joins TRBV28 to TRBJ2-1; 10 nucleotides line up with TRBD2. Losses at the gene ends were 3 bases for V and 15 bases for J; bases not matched to a gene: 11. Looked up from germline, CDR1 is MDHEN and CDR2 is SYDVKM. CDR3 size: 14 residues. The CDR3: CASSFLAGDLLRFF. The CDR3 DNA sequence: TGTGCCAGCAGTTTTCTAGCGGGAGACCTTCTTAGGTTCTTC.

In nucleotides, the CDR3 is TGTGCCAGCAGTTTAGCCGGGGAGCTGTTTTTT. It codes for CASSLAGELFF. V gene TRBV27 combines with J gene TRBJ2-2; D unclear. V was shortened by 2 bases and J by 6 bases, with 1 base between the two germline ends. The CDR3 consists of 11 residues. The germline V gene has CDR1 MNHEY and CDR2 SMNVEV (reference sequence).

The V gene is TRBV28, the J gene TRBJ2-1; D is unresolved. The germline CDR1 and CDR2 sequences are MDHEN and SYDVKM. The length of the CDR3 is 13 residues. Trimming cost V 1 base and J 0 bases, with 1 base left between them. DNA for the CDR3: TGTGCCAGCAGTTTATCCTCCTACAATGAGCAGTTCTTC. Translating gives CASSLSSYNEQFF.

This clone was counted once. The chain uses TRBV27 and TRBJ1-2; TRBD1 agrees at 12 bases. CDR1 MNHEY and CDR2 SMNVEV come from the germline V gene (reference sequence). The CDR3 has 15 amino acids. The ends lost 5 bases at V and 7 bases at J; junction bases unmatched: 8. The CDR3 DNA reads TGTGCCAGCAGTGTCGCCGGGACAGGGGGCTTTGGCTACACCTTC. Residues: CASSVAGTGGFGYTF.

This clone occurred a few times. V is TRBV27 and J is TRBJ1-5, with D hard to call. The CDR3 contains 14 residues. The V end was cut by 6 bases, the J end by 4 bases, with 13 bases between. Per germline, CDR1 MNHEY and CDR2 SMNVEV (reference sequence). This CDR3 is CASSSHVANQPQHF. DNA of the CDR3: TGTGCCAGCAGCTCTCATGTTGCGAATCAGCCCCAGCATTTT.

The rearrangement uses TRBV4-1 and TRBJ2-1; D is unresolved. The ends were cut back, 4 bases at V and 0 bases at J, with 7 bases in the middle. Germline lookup yields CDR1 MGHRA and CDR2 YSYEKL. This CDR3 comprises 14 residues. The CDR3 DNA reads as TGCGCCAGCAGCCCCTACTCCTCCTACAATGAGCAGTTCTTC. Protein: CASSPYSSYNEQFF.

The chain is built from TRBV7-9 and TRBJ1-6; tentatively, D is TRBD1 (5 bases). CDR3 size: 18 residues. Germline V gives CDR1 SEHNR, CDR2 FQNEAQ (reference sequence). The ends were cut back, 5 bases at V and 3 bases at J, with 20 bases in the middle. CDR3 nucleotide sequence: TGTGCCAGCAGCGCGAGACTTACCGGTGGGGGCTATAATTCACCCCTCCACTTT. This encodes CASSARLTGGGYNSPLHF.